This note documents a single T cell receptor (beta chain) sequence. In the source study's methods: Reference gene primer amplification gave estimated nucleated cell counts. Repertoires were generated with immunoSEQ multiplex PCR, while TCRdb's copy carries only in-frame clones and drops some. That table supplies the V and J calls and clone size; D and trimming were determined from the DNA. The sample has about 300,000 clones; around 90% are singletons. This entry belongs to a study of blood T cell repertoires in COVID-19. Across the study: The United States, Italy and Spain supplied acute and convalescent COVID-19 samples. In each case, the material was cDNA or gDNA derived from T cells, B-cell-depleted T cells, or PBMCs.

CDR3 size: 15 residues. Germline CDR1 MNHEY, CDR2 SMNVEV (reference sequence). Trimming removed 5 bases at V and 2 bases at J, with 14 bases between. The chain combines TRBV27 with TRBJ2-3; TRBD2 is a possible D gene (6 bases). Specimen: peripheral blood. The receptor's source is a man aged 18-30 years who had recovered from COVID-19. The CDR3 spells CASSPGLLFTDTQYF. CDR3 DNA sequence: TGTGCCAGCAGTCCGGGACTTCTGTTCACAGATACGCAGTATTTT.